These 17 T cell receptor beta chains were sequenced from one sample in a study of cytomegalovirus exposure and HLA in healthy donors. The protocol was immunoSEQ multiplex PCR, while the TCRdb copy is restricted to in-frame clones and leaves out a portion. Of 120,000 or so clones in the sample, 88% are singletons; the top ten hold about 1.5%. Sequencing used PBMCs. The source of these receptors is a man aged 25-40 years in good health and CMV-seronegative.

This sequence joins TRBV4-3 and TRBJ2-7; 7 positions match TRBD1. CDR1 is LGHNA, CDR2 YSLEER, per germline. The V segment lost 1 base and the J segment 3 bases; nucleotides outside the gene matches: 6. CDR3 length: 15 residues. CDR3 loop: CASSQVGAGGYEQYF. The CDR3 region has the DNA TGCGCCAGCAGCCAAGTCGGGGCAGGGGGCTACGAGCAGTACTTC.

The chain combines TRBV5-4 with TRBJ2-1, with 9 bases lining up with TRBD1. The CDR3 contains 15 residues. The V and J ends lost 5 bases and 10 bases, in that order; junction bases with no gene match: 13. Germline assignment: CDR1 SGHNT and CDR2 YYREEE (reference sequence). For the CDR3, the DNA is TGTGCCAGCAGATGGAAACAGGGGGCGCGATGGGAGCAGTTCTTC. It encodes CASRWKQGARWEQFF.

The gene calls are TRBV5-6 and TRBJ2-2, with 10 bases that match TRBD2. This CDR3 comprises 16 residues. After removal of 3 bases from V and 3 bases from J, the junction contained 5 bases not matched to a gene. The germline V gene has CDR1 SGHDT and CDR2 YYEEEE. The CDR3 coding sequence is TGTGCCAGCAGCTGGCGGACTAGCGGTTACACCGGGGAGCTGTTTTTT. Protein sequence: CASSWRTSGYTGELFF.

The chain couples TRBV7-2 to TRBJ2-7, with 7 nucleotides matching TRBD2. V lost 3 bases, J lost 5 bases, and 13 bases stayed unmatched. Germline CDR1 reads SGHTA; CDR2 reads FQGNSA. The CDR3 spans 16 residues. The CDR3, as DNA: TGTGCCAGCAGCTTTCAGTTGTATGGCGGGAGCGACGAGCAGTACTTC. This codes for CASSFQLYGGSDEQYF.

This chain uses TRBV6-5 with TRBJ2-2; 9 nucleotides align to TRBD2. Germline CDR1 MNHEY, CDR2 SVGAGI. Germline trimming cut 4 bases from V and 4 bases from J; bases unmatched to any gene: 7. This CDR3 comprises 16 residues. The CDR3 reads CASSFRREGPTGELFF. Written as DNA, the CDR3 is TGTGCCAGCAGTTTTCGGCGGGAGGGCCCCACCGGGGAGCTGTTTTTT.

The chain couples TRBV9 to TRBJ2-5; TRBD1 agrees at 8 bases. CDR3 size: 15 residues. The trim removed 3 bases at V and 4 bases at J, leaving 8 bases unmatched. CDR1 and CDR2 (germline): SGDLS, YYNGEE. This CDR3 is CASSAKTGARETQYF. CDR3 nucleotide sequence: TGTGCCAGCAGCGCGAAGACAGGGGCAAGAGAGACCCAGTACTTC.

The chain employs TRBV5-1 and TRBJ2-7; 8 nucleotides agree with TRBD1. CDR3 length: 19 amino acids. Germline CDR1 SGHRS, CDR2 YFSETQ. V shed 3 bases and J 5 bases; nucleotides not matched to a gene: 22. CDR3 region: CASSSHAKLDRATWDEQYF. The CDR3 DNA is TGCGCCAGCAGCTCCCACGCGAAGCTGGACAGGGCGACTTGGGACGAGCAGTACTTC.

V and J are TRBV5-6 and TRBJ2-3, with D perhaps TRBD2 (6 bases). This CDR3 region has 15 residues. Germline lookup yields CDR1 SGHDT and CDR2 YYEEEE. The V and J ends lost 2 bases and 3 bases respectively, with 13 bases between them. The CDR3 here is CASSFNGRITDTQYF. The CDR3 DNA follows: TGTGCCAGCAGCTTCAACGGGAGAATAACAGATACGCAGTATTTT. Together with reference TRBV5-6 and TRBJ2-3, the CDR3 gives the full variable domain: DAGVTQSPTHLIKTRGQQVTLRCSPKSGHDTVSWYQQALGQGPQFIFQYYEEEERQRGNFPDRFSGHQFPNYSSELNVNALLLGDSALYLCASSFNGRITDTQYFGPGTRLTVL.

The chain recombines TRBV28 with TRBJ1-2, with 7 nucleotides matching TRBD1. The junction had 6 bases not matched to a gene; V was cut back by 1 base and J by 7 bases. The CDR3 consists of 14 residues. The germline V gene encodes CDR1 MDHEN and CDR2 SYDVKM. The CDR3 protein is CASSLYRGGSGYTF. CDR3 DNA sequence: TGTGCCAGCAGTTTATACCGAGGGGGCTCTGGCTACACCTTC.

The rearrangement uses TRBV5-5 and TRBJ2-5, with D possibly being TRBD1 (5 bases). The CDR3 contains 15 residues. CDR1 is SGHKS, CDR2 YYEKEE, per germline (reference sequence). V was pared by 0 bases and J by 5 bases, with 14 bases between. CDR3 residues: CASSLGQGFGETQYF. In DNA, the CDR3 is TGTGCCAGCAGCTTGGGTCAGGGATTTGGGGAGACCCAGTACTTC. Complete variable domain (other parts from reference TRBV5-5 and TRBJ2-5): DAGVTQSPTHLIKTRGQQVTLRCSPISGHKSVSWYQQVLGQGPQFIFQYYEKEERGRGNFPDRFSARQFPNYSSELNVNALLLGDSALYLCASSLGQGFGETQYFGPGTRLLVL.

The CDR3 is CASSEGSSSYNEQFF. In nucleotides, the CDR3 is TGTGCCAGCAGTGAAGGGTCTAGCTCCTACAATGAGCAGTTCTTC. The rearrangement links TRBV6-1 to TRBJ2-1, with D unclear. The germline gives CDR1 MNHNS, CDR2 SASEGT. CDR3 length equals 15 residues. V lost 1 base to trimming and J lost 0 bases, with 7 bases between them.

This rearrangement joins TRBV5-6 to TRBJ2-5; a weak D match, TRBD2 (5 bases). The CDR3 contains 11 residues. Trimming removed 4 bases at V and 7 bases at J, with 8 bases between. The germline gives CDR1 SGHDT, CDR2 YYEEEE. The CDR3 sequence is CASSGGSTQYF. The CDR3 DNA sequence: TGTGCCAGCAGCGGCGGGTCGACCCAGTACTTC.

The chain combines TRBV6-5 with TRBJ2-1; 10 bases agree with TRBD2. Germline CDR1 is MNHEY and CDR2 is SVGAGI. Trimming removed 7 bases from V and 3 bases from J; junction bases left unmatched: 6. This CDR3 has 15 residues. The DNA of the CDR3 is TGTGCCAGCACCCTAGGACTAGCGGACTACAATGAGCAGTTCTTC. It yields the protein CASTLGLADYNEQFF.

This rearrangement joins TRBV7-2 to TRBJ2-2, with TRBD2 identical over 9 bases. There are 15 residues in the CDR3. In germline, CDR1 is SGHTA, CDR2 FQGNSA. J gave up 3 bases and V 2 bases, and 1 base lay outside the gene matches. CDR3 residues: CASSLIAGDTGELFF. The CDR3 DNA reads TGTGCCAGCAGCTTAATAGCGGGAGACACCGGGGAGCTGTTTTTT.

This chain connects TRBV5-1 to TRBJ2-2, with 14 positions matching TRBD2. Looked up from germline, CDR1 is SGHRS and CDR2 is YFSETQ. The CDR3 is 19 residues long. V lost 2 bases to trimming and J lost 6 bases; unmatched junction nucleotides: 12. The CDR3 here is CASSFGLAGGSGRAGELFF. The CDR3 region has the DNA TGCGCCAGCAGCTTTGGACTAGCGGGAGGTTCGGGAAGGGCCGGGGAGCTGTTTTTT.

The rearrangement links TRBV9 to TRBJ2-3, with TRBD2 as a possible D gene (6 bases). Trimming shortened V by 4 bases and J by 0 bases, and 12 bases separated the two germline ends. The germline V gene encodes CDR1 SGDLS and CDR2 YYNGEE. This CDR3 is built from 15 residues. The CDR3 region has the DNA TGTGCCAGCAGCAGTCGCGGGACTAGCACAGATACGCAGTATTTT. Translated, it gives CASSSRGTSTDTQYF.

The chain is built from TRBV7-9 and TRBJ1-2; 7 nucleotides agree with TRBD1. Germline V gene sequence: CDR1 SEHNR, CDR2 FQNEAQ (reference sequence). With 0 bases clipped from V and 13 bases from J, the junction kept 20 bases outside the gene matches. CDR3 size: 17 residues. CDR3 sequence: CASSLARSLGQQADSTF. In nucleotides, the CDR3 is TGTGCCAGCAGCTTAGCGAGGAGCCTGGGACAGCAGGCAGACTCCACCTTC.